The rows below give T cell receptor beta chains drawn from one sample of a study of blood T cell repertoires in COVID-19. TCRdb's table, derived via immunoSEQ multiplex PCR, lists solely in-frame clones and lacks some. The data contain 150,000 to 200,000 clones, roughly four fifths of them singletons. Sequenced: peripheral blood. The receptors stem from a human donor in a cohort sampled during active COVID-19. The CDR3 runs from the conserved cysteine through the conserved F or W. Fields, in order: clone size, V gene, D gene, J gene, CDR3 DNA, CDR3 protein. A D gene is named only where the DNA matches it firmly. The size entry is marked missing in some rows and otherwise reads once, few, many or a size class.

once	TRBV21-1	NA	TRBJ2-7	TGTGCCAGCAGTAAAGGGGGCCACGAGCAGTACTTC	CASSKGGHEQYF
NA	TRBV6-5	NA	TRBJ2-7	TGTGCCAGCAGTCGGGACTCTCCCTACGAGCAGTACTTC	CASSRDSPYEQYF
once	TRBV11-1	NA	TRBJ2-5	TGTGCCAGCAGCTGGGATAGCGCCGTAGGGACCCAGTACTTC	CASSWDSAVGTQYF
NA	TRBV11-2	TRBD1	TRBJ1-2	TGTGCCAGCAGCTTGGGACAGGGGGGCGGCTACACCTTC	CASSLGQGGGYTF
once	TRBV11-2	NA	TRBJ1-2	TGTGCCAGCAGCTTAGCCGGGGTGCGGGATGGCTACACCTTC	CASSLAGVRDGYTF
NA	TRBV19	NA	TRBJ1-2	TGTGCCAGTAGTATAGAAGGCTCGACAGCGCGTATCTATGGCTACACCTTC	CASSIEGSTARIYGYTF
NA	TRBV10-2	TRBD1	TRBJ1-5	TGCGCCAGCAGTGCGGGACAGATGAATCAGCCCCAGCATTTT	CASSAGQMNQPQHF
NA	TRBV4-1	NA	TRBJ1-1	TGCGCCAGCAGCCAATCCGAGGGGGTGAACACTGAAGCTTTCTTT	CASSQSEGVNTEAFF
NA	TRBV29-1	NA	TRBJ2-1	TGCAGCGTTGCATATCCGGCGGGTGAGCAGTTCTTC	CSVAYPAGEQFF
NA	TRBV10-1	TRBD2	TRBJ2-7	TGCGCCAGCAGTGAATCAGCTAGCGGGTCCTACGAGCAGTACTTC	CASSESASGSYEQYF
NA	TRBV27	TRBD1	TRBJ1-2	TGTGCCAGCAGTTTAGAGCCGACAGGGGATAACTATGGCTACACCTTC	CASSLEPTGDNYGYTF
NA	TRBV19	NA	TRBJ2-6	TGTGCCAGTAGAACGCGGAGCTCTGGGGCCAACGTCCTGACTTTC	CASRTRSSGANVLTF
NA	TRBV4-1	TRBD1	TRBJ1-2	TGCGCCAGCAGCCACGGCGGGACAGGGGGACCAGGCTACACCTTC	CASSHGGTGGPGYTF
NA	TRBV6-2/TRBV6-3	TRBD2	TRBJ2-7	TGTGCCAGCAGCCGCGGGACTAGCGGCTACGAGCAGTACTTC	CASSRGTSGYEQYF